Following are 30 T cell receptor beta chains from one sample sequenced in a study of T cell responses to AZD1222 COVID-19 vaccine. Assay used: immunoSEQ multiplex PCR; TCRdb lists only in-frame clones, some missing. The sample holds around 200,000 clones, 70% to 90% seen once. The sequencing used peripheral blood, collected on day 0 of AZD1222 vaccination. Every receptor here comes from an adult in good health.

The sample holds a few counts of this clone. The chain couples TRBV7-9 to TRBJ1-4; 7 bases are a match to TRBD1. CDR1 and CDR2 (germline): SEHNR, FQNEAQ (reference sequence). The CDR3 spans 12 residues. V lost 6 bases and J lost 11; bases outside the gene matches: 6. The CDR3 region is CASRMTQGKLFF. In DNA form, the CDR3 reads TGTGCCAGCAGGATGACACAGGGGAAACTGTTTTTT.

This clone showed up just a few times. The chain links TRBV19 to TRBJ2-1; 8 positions agree with TRBD2. Looked up from germline, CDR1 is LNHDA and CDR2 is SQIVND (reference sequence). The trim removed 5 bases at V and 10 bases at J, leaving 7 bases unmatched. The CDR3 contains 13 residues. The DNA of the CDR3 is TGTGCCAGTAGTTTGGGGGGGACTAGGGAGCAGTTCTTC. It yields the protein CASSLGGTREQFF.

The chain employs TRBV28 and TRBJ1-4; 8 nucleotides agree with TRBD1. From germline, CDR1 is MDHEN and CDR2 SYDVKM. V shed 6 bases and J 4 bases; nucleotides not matched to a gene: 4. This CDR3 has 14 residues. CDR3 protein: CASSPDRGNEKLFF. In nucleotides, the CDR3 is TGTGCCAGCAGCCCAGACAGGGGTAATGAAAAACTGTTTTTT.

The rearrangement joins TRBV30 to TRBJ1-2; 9 bases align to TRBD1. In germline, CDR1 is GTSNPN, CDR2 SVGIG (reference sequence). Losses at the gene ends were 0 bases for V and 14 bases for J; bases not matched to a gene: 7. The CDR3 sequence is 12 residues long. The CDR3 DNA sequence: TGTGCCTGGAGTGTAGCCTGGACAGGGGCTACCTTC. Protein product: CAWSVAWTGATF.

The CDR3 coding sequence is TGTGCCAGTAGTATCATGACAAATGATAACAATGAGCAGTTCTTC. Its translation: CASSIMTNDNNEQFF. The rearrangement uses TRBV19 and TRBJ2-1; D is unresolved. Trimming pared 3 bases from V and 5 bases from J, leaving 14 bases between. Germline V gene lookup returns CDR1 LNHDA and CDR2 SQIVND (reference sequence). The CDR3 is 15 amino acids.

The chain combines TRBV9 with TRBJ2-7, with D possibly matching TRBD2 (6 bases). V dropped 0 bases and J dropped 5 bases, with 6 bases sitting between them. The CDR3 runs 12 residues. Per the germline V gene, CDR1 is SGDLS and CDR2 is YYNGEE. The CDR3 nucleotides read TGTGCCAGCAGCGTAGGGAGGGACGAGCAGTACTTC. It is translated as CASSVGRDEQYF. Full variable domain (missing parts from reference TRBV9 and TRBJ2-7): DSGVTQTPKHLITATGQRVTLRCSPRSGDLSVYWYQQSLDQGLQFLIQYYNGEERAKGNILERFSAQQFPDLHSELNLSSLELGDSALYFCASSVGRDEQYFGPGTRLTVT.

The V and J genes are TRBV30 and TRBJ2-7; a possible D gene is TRBD2 (6 bases). V lost 3 bases, J lost 2 bases, and 17 bases lay in between. Germline V gives CDR1 GTSNPN, CDR2 SVGIG (reference sequence). The CDR3 is 15 residues long. CDR3 DNA sequence: TGTGCCTGGAGGCCGGGGGTGAATGCGGCCTACGAGCAGTACTTC. This gives the protein CAWRPGVNAAYEQYF.

This clone was detected only once. The chain employs TRBV30 and TRBJ2-1; D possibly uses TRBD1 or TRBD2 (5 bases each). Trimming took off 1 base at V and 12 bases at J, with 16 bases between the two ends. The CDR3 totals 13 residues. Germline-derived CDR1 and CDR2 are GTSNPN and SVGIG (reference sequence). The chain's CDR3 is CAWSDSGTPGQFF. The CDR3 bases are TGTGCCTGGAGTGATTCCGGGACGCCTGGGCAGTTCTTC.

The V and J genes are TRBV11-2 and TRBJ2-7; 10 bases agree with TRBD1. The CDR3 spans 17 residues. CDR1 SGHAT and CDR2 FQNNGV come from the germline V gene. The V gene end was trimmed by 0 bases and the J gene end by 6 bases; junction bases not matched to a gene: 11. For the CDR3, the DNA is TGTGCCAGCAGCTTAGAATTGGCCGGGACAGGGGTTGGCGAGCAGTACTTC. Its translation: CASSLELAGTGVGEQYF.

The chain is built from TRBV7-8 and TRBJ1-3; possibly TRBD1 for D (5 bases). Germline values: CDR1 SGHVS, CDR2 FQNEAQ. This CDR3 region has 14 residues. V was shortened by 0 bases and J by 5 bases, with 8 bases between the two germline ends. CDR3 in amino acids: CASSLAAGRNTIYF. The CDR3 DNA is TGTGCCAGCAGCTTAGCGGCAGGGAGAAACACCATATATTTT.

The V and J genes are TRBV10-3 and TRBJ1-1; maybe TRBD1 (5 bases). Deletions cut 7 bases from V and 0 bases from J, with 9 bases between. This CDR3 comprises 13 residues. Germline CDR1 ENHRY, CDR2 SYGVKD. This chain's CDR3 is CAITGTLNTEAFF. The CDR3 nucleotides are TGTGCCATCACCGGGACGCTGAACACTGAAGCTTTCTTT.

This sequence joins TRBV15 and TRBJ1-1; TRBD1 matches 9 bases. The CDR3 spans 18 residues. V shed 5 bases and J 1 base; nucleotides not matched to a gene: 14. Germline V gene data show CDR1 as LNHNV and CDR2 as YYDKDF (reference sequence). CDR3 coding DNA: TGTGCCACCAGCGCAATACAGGGGGCGCGGTCAAAGAACACTGAAGCTTTCTTT. This gives the protein CATSAIQGARSKNTEAFF.

The chain combines TRBV5-5 with TRBJ2-2, with 9 bases lining up with TRBD1. The J segment lost 4 bases and the V segment lost 4 bases, leaving 8 bases of the junction unmatched. Germline V CDR1 and CDR2: SGHKS, YYEKEE (reference sequence). The CDR3 extends over 16 amino acids. The CDR3 bases are TGTGCCAGCAGCCTGGACAGGGGCCGACGCACCGGGGAGCTGTTTTTT. Its protein is CASSLDRGRRTGELFF.

The V call is TRBV6-5, the J call TRBJ1-5; 7 bases fit TRBD1. This CDR3 has 14 amino acids. Germline V CDR1 and CDR2: MNHEY, SVGAGI. Trimming removed 2 bases from V and 5 bases from J; junction bases left unmatched: 3. The CDR3, as DNA: TGTGCCAGCAGTTACGGCAGGGGGGATCAGCCCCAGCATTTT. Translated: CASSYGRGDQPQHF.

The CDR3 coding sequence is TGTGCCAGCAGCCCGACAGACAGGGCGGGAAACACTGAAGCTTTCTTT. The encoded protein is CASSPTDRAGNTEAFF. The genes are TRBV3-1 (or the pseudogene TRBV3-2) and TRBJ1-1; 7 nucleotides match TRBD1. Unmatched junction bases numbered 10, after V lost 4 bases and J lost 2 bases. The CDR3 has 16 amino acids. CDR1 is LGHDT, CDR2 YNNKEL, per germline (reference sequence).

CDR3 nucleotide sequence: TGTGCCAGCTCACGCGGGAGCTCCTACAATGAGCAGTTCTTC. Translation gives CASSRGSSYNEQFF. The chain employs TRBV18 and TRBJ2-1, with 7 nucleotides matching TRBD2. CDR3 length: 14 residues. V lost 4 bases, J lost 0 bases, and 0 bases stayed unmatched. CDR1 and CDR2 (germline): KGHSH, LQKENI. The full variable domain, in which reference TRBV18 and TRBJ2-1 provide the parts outside the CDR3, is NAGVMQNPRHLVRRRGQEARLRCSPMKGHSHVYWYRQLPEEGLKFMVYLQKENIIDESGMPKERFSAEFPKEGPSILRIQQVVRGDSAAYFCASSRGSSYNEQFFGPGTRLTVL.

J is TRBJ1-2 and V is TRBV2; D might be TRBD1 (5 bases). With 2 bases removed from V and 3 bases from J, the gap between germline ends came to 10 bases. The germline V gene has CDR1 SNHLY and CDR2 FYNNEI. The CDR3 consists of 14 residues. CDR3: CASSETRGDYGYTF. In DNA form, the CDR3 reads TGTGCCAGCAGTGAAACCCGGGGGGACTATGGCTACACCTTC. Complete variable domain (other parts from reference TRBV2 and TRBJ1-2): EPEVTQTPSHQVTQMGQEVILRCVPISNHLYFYWYRQILGQKVEFLVSFYNNEISEKSEIFDDQFSVERPDGSNFTLKIRSTKLEDSAMYFCASSETRGDYGYTFGSGTRLTVV.

The chain combines TRBV21-1 with TRBJ1-5; no DNA check was done on the table's D call, TRBD1. TRBV21-1 is listed as a pseudogene. The CDR3 runs 11 residues. Here the CDR3 DNA reads TGTGCCAGCGGAAGGGGTCAGCCCCAGCATTTT. Its translation is CASGRGQPQHF.

The V call is TRBV11-2, the J call TRBJ2-5; D not resolved. CDR3 length equals 12 residues. Trimming took 2 bases from V and 2 from J, leaving 3 bases between them. Germline loops: CDR1 SGHAT, CDR2 FQNNGV. CDR3 residues: CASSLTQETQYF. The CDR3, as DNA: TGTGCCAGCAGCTTAACACAAGAGACCCAGTACTTC. The whole variable domain, remainder taken from reference TRBV11-2 and TRBJ2-5, is EAGVAQSPRYKIIEKRQSVAFWCNPISGHATLYWYQQILGQGPKLLIQFQNNGVVDDSQLPKDRFSAERLKGVDSTLKIQPAKLEDSAVYLCASSLTQETQYFGPGTRLLVL.

This rearrangement joins TRBV15 to TRBJ1-2, with TRBD1 as a possible D gene (5 bases). CDR1 is LNHNV, CDR2 YYDKDF, per germline (reference sequence). Deletions cut 0 bases from V and 5 bases from J, with 19 bases between. There are 17 residues in the CDR3. The CDR3 DNA reads as TGTGCCACCAGCAGAGATCGATCCGGGGAGGAGGGGTATGGCTACACCTTC. It translates to CATSRDRSGEEGYGYTF.

The CDR3 protein is CASRLAGLPNNEQFF. In nucleotides, the CDR3 is TGTGCCAGCAGGCTAGCGGGCCTACCTAACAATGAGCAGTTCTTC. V usage is TRBV27 and J usage is TRBJ2-1; 8 nucleotides match TRBD2. Germline V gives CDR1 MNHEY, CDR2 SMNVEV (reference sequence). The CDR3 runs 15 residues. V lost 6 bases to trimming and J lost 5 bases; unmatched junction nucleotides: 9.

The gene calls are TRBV2 and TRBJ1-3, with D uncertain. The length of the CDR3 is 15 residues. Trimming took off 0 bases at V and 2 bases at J, with 8 bases between the two ends. Germline CDR1 and CDR2: SNHLY and FYNNEI. Here the CDR3 reads CASSEAATTGNTIYF. The CDR3 coding sequence is TGTGCCAGCAGTGAAGCTGCTACTACTGGAAACACCATATATTTT.

CDR3 nucleotide sequence: TGTGCCAGCAGCGACCAACAGGGGCACGGGTCCACTAATGAAAAACTGTTTTTT. Amino acid sequence: CASSDQQGHGSTNEKLFF. The genes are TRBV7-9 and TRBJ1-4; 7 bases line up with TRBD1. This CDR3 is 18 amino acids long. With 5 bases clipped from V and 2 bases from J, the junction kept 14 bases outside the gene matches. From germline, CDR1 is SEHNR and CDR2 FQNEAQ (reference sequence).

The chain links TRBV7-9 to TRBJ1-6; TRBD1 aligns across 9 bases. The CDR3 consists of 16 residues. V shed 1 base, J shed 9 bases, and the junction held 7 bases outside the gene matches. The germline gives CDR1 SEHNR, CDR2 FQNEAQ (reference sequence). The CDR3 sequence is CASSLDSGQGISPLHF. The DNA of the CDR3 is TGTGCCAGCAGCTTAGATTCGGGACAGGGCATTTCACCCCTCCACTTT. Looking up the rest from reference TRBV7-9 and TRBJ1-6 gives the full variable domain: DTGVSQNPRHKITKRGQNVTFRCDPISEHNRLYWYRQTLGQGPEFLTYFQNEAQLEKSRLLSDRFSAERPKGSFSTLEIQRTEQGDSAMYLCASSLDSGQGISPLHFGNGTRLTVT.

This clone was detected only a few times. J is TRBJ1-2 and V is TRBV11-2; D is ambiguous. The CDR3 sequence is 16 residues long. V was cut by 1 base and J by 0 bases, with 12 bases left in between. Germline lookup yields CDR1 SGHAT and CDR2 FQNNGV. The CDR3 sequence: CASSLGMGQANYGYTF. The CDR3 coding sequence is TGTGCCAGCAGCTTAGGGATGGGTCAGGCTAACTATGGCTACACCTTC.

This chain uses TRBV11-2 with TRBJ1-2; D unresolved. Germline CDR1 reads SGHAT; CDR2 reads FQNNGV. Trimming shortened V by 2 bases and J by 3 bases, and 10 bases separated the two germline ends. The length of the CDR3 is 14 residues. CDR3 sequence (DNA): TGTGCCAGCAGCTTAAGACGGACGGACTATGGCTACACCTTC. Encoded protein: CASSLRRTDYGYTF.

This chain uses TRBV10-2 with TRBJ2-5, with 7 bases aligning to TRBD2. V dropped 4 bases and J dropped 5; count of bases not matched to a gene: 4. Germline CDR1 is WSHSY and CDR2 is SAAADI. CDR3 length: 13 residues. The CDR3: CASSVIGGETQYF. DNA of the CDR3: TGCGCCAGCAGTGTAATCGGGGGGGAGACCCAGTACTTC.

The V and J genes are TRBV7-9 and TRBJ1-5, with 7 bases that match TRBD1. Germline CDR1 reads SEHNR; CDR2 reads FQNEAQ (reference sequence). There are 15 residues in the CDR3. V shed 3 bases, J shed 5 bases, and the junction held 7 bases outside the gene matches. In DNA form, the CDR3 reads TGTGCCAGCAGCTTGACAGGGACGGGATATCAGCCCCAGCATTTT. Translation: CASSLTGTGYQPQHF.

The V call is TRBV28, the J call TRBJ1-4; D is unresolved. The CDR3 is made up of 15 amino acids. With 5 bases removed from V and 1 base from J, the gap between germline ends came to 11 bases. In germline, CDR1 is MDHEN, CDR2 SYDVKM. The CDR3: CASSRDGRTNEKLFF. The CDR3 DNA is TGTGCCAGCAGTCGTGATGGCCGAACTAATGAAAAACTGTTTTTT.

The chain is built from TRBV7-3 and TRBJ2-7; TRBD1 agrees at 10 bases. V shed 4 bases, J shed 5 bases, and the junction held 5 bases outside the gene matches. CDR3 length: 14 residues. The germline V gene has CDR1 SGHTA and CDR2 FQGTGA. The CDR3 loop is CASSSAGTGDEQYF. In DNA, the CDR3 is TGTGCCAGCAGCTCTGCCGGGACAGGGGACGAGCAGTACTTC.